A single count supports the clone carrying this T cell receptor (beta chain). Its antigen is currently unknown. The PCR was carried out with 60 Vbeta primers and 13 Jbeta primers. In the source study's methods: The count from a later analysis was about 80 million unique TCR beta chains, 9.5 million to 11 million of them shared. Here immunoSEQ multiplex PCR was the method, and the copy in TCRdb shows in-frame clones only, minus some. For V, J and clone size, that table is used; D and trimming come from the DNA. The profile shows under 150,000 clones, approximately 84% of them singletons. Trimming took 6 bases from V and 7 from J, leaving 15 bases between them. Germline V gene sequence: CDR1 KGHSH, CDR2 LQKENI. The CDR3 sequence is 13 residues long. The data were obtained in a study of cytomegalovirus exposure and HLA in healthy donors. Study outcomes and limitations: It was confirmed in vitro that a few of the CMV-associated chains were specific for CMV antigens.

The V and J genes are TRBV18 and TRBJ1-1; D perhaps matches TRBD1 (5 bases). The source is a boy younger than 10 in good health and CMV-seronegative. Material: PBMCs. CDR3 loop: CASSQEGHLEAFF. The CDR3 nucleotides read TGTGCCAGCTCGCAGGAGGGGCACCTTGAAGCTTTCTTT.